The next 8 T cell receptor beta chains were all read from a single sample in a study of graft-versus-host responses after intestinal transplantation. These receptors lack a known antigen. Generated by immunoSEQ multiplex PCR, the TCRdb table keeps only in-frame clones and is missing some. Seen here are approximately 85,000 clones, about 91% observed once, and the top ten hold about 8%. Sequenced material: unstimulated CD8+ T cells sorted from spleen or lymph node cells, taken before transplant. The receptors come from a human donor who was the organ donor for an intestinal transplant.

The chain couples TRBV6-5 to TRBJ1-2; D gene ambiguous. CDR3 length: 15 residues. V gave up 4 bases and J gave up 6 bases, with 18 bases separating them. CDR1 MNHEY and CDR2 SVGAGI come from the germline V gene. The chain's CDR3 is CASSLAPGPGNGYTF. Written as DNA, the CDR3 is TGTGCCAGCAGTTTAGCCCCTGGTCCGGGGAATGGCTACACCTTC.

On this clone itself: Because the CDR3 is missing its conserved closing phenylalanine or tryptophan, this is likely a read error. The genes are TRBV5-1 and TRBJ1-2; maybe TRBD1 (5 bases). Germline V gives CDR1 SGHRS, CDR2 YFSETQ. Trimming took off 1 base at V and 4 bases at J, with 14 bases between the two ends. The CDR3 loop spans 15 amino acids. The CDR3 bases are TGCGCCAGCAGCTTGTATGAGGGACGGTCCTATGGCTACACCCTC. It codes for CASSLYEGRSYGYTL.

Worth noting for this clone: The junction shows a germline mismatch at one end, possibly a read error. Other DNA variants within this sample encode the same CDR3. The chain recombines TRBV5-6 with TRBJ2-1, with a tentative D call TRBD2 (5 bases). This CDR3 spans 15 amino acids. In germline, CDR1 is SGHDT, CDR2 YYEEEE. The CDR3 protein is CASSSREELANEQFF. CDR3 in DNA: TGCGCCAGCAGCTCCCGAGAAGAGTTAGCGAATGAGCAGTTCTTC.

This clone was seen a handful of times. This chain uses TRBV9 with TRBJ2-5; D is unresolved. CDR1 and CDR2 from the germline V gene are SGDLS and YYNGEE. V was trimmed by 3 bases and J by 3 bases, leaving 9 bases between them. This CDR3 region has 13 residues. The CDR3 here is CASSGEAEETQYF. DNA of the CDR3: TGTGCCAGCAGCGGAGAGGCGGAAGAGACCCAGTACTTC.

In its sample, this clone was seen once. The CDR3 bases are TGTGCCAGCAGCTATGGCGGGGAGCTGTTTTTT. Its translation: CASSYGGELFF. The chain couples TRBV7-2 to TRBJ2-2; D not resolved. This CDR3 region has 11 residues. Trimming took off 4 bases at V and 7 bases at J, with 4 bases between the two ends. Germline loops: CDR1 SGHTA, CDR2 FQGNSA.

The chain carries TRBV2 and TRBJ2-7; 9 positions match TRBD1. Germline V CDR1 and CDR2: SNHLY, FYNNEI. This CDR3 has 14 amino acids. J lost 3 bases, V lost 5 bases, and 5 bases had no gene match. For the CDR3, the DNA is TGTGCCAGCAGTCGTCGGGACAGGGACTACGAGCAGTACTTC. Its protein product is CASSRRDRDYEQYF.

This clone was picked up one time. The chain couples TRBV7-8 to TRBJ2-7; 8 bases align to TRBD1. After removal of 5 bases from V and 2 bases from J, the junction contained 11 bases not matched to a gene. Germline CDR1 and CDR2: SGHVS and FQNEAQ. The CDR3 spans 16 residues. This CDR3 is CASSHIRQGHPYEQYF. In DNA, the CDR3 is TGTGCCAGCAGCCACATTCGACAGGGGCACCCCTACGAGCAGTACTTC.

The rearrangement links TRBV2 to TRBJ2-3, with no clear D. V was trimmed by 7 bases and J by 0 bases, leaving 5 bases between them. The length of the CDR3 is 12 residues. The V gene's germline CDR1 is SNHLY and CDR2 FYNNEI. This chain's CDR3 is CASIGSTDTQYF. DNA for the CDR3: TGTGCCAGCATCGGCAGCACAGATACGCAGTATTTT.